This record concerns one TCR beta chain sequence. This entry is derived from a study of blood T cell repertoires in COVID-19. As handled by the study authors: Amplification with reference gene primers provided the estimates of nucleated cell counts. Some clones are missing from TCRdb's copy, which holds only in-frame ones; the method was immunoSEQ multiplex PCR. Clone size and V and J calls were adopted from that table, with D and trimming inferred from the DNA. The sample contains over 85,000 clones, 80% to 95% of which appear only once. Germline V lookup: CDR1 MDHEN, CDR2 SYDVKM. The CDR3 is 14 residues long. V gave up 2 bases and J gave up 3 bases, with 8 bases separating them.

The receptor's source is a woman aged 45-65 years with COVID-19, enrolled during active disease. Sequenced input: peripheral blood. V is TRBV28 and J is TRBJ1-5, with no clear D. The CDR3 spells CASSLRQPNQPQHF. The CDR3 coding sequence is TGTGCCAGCAGTTTAAGACAACCCAATCAGCCCCAGCATTTT.